Shown below are 14 T cell receptor beta chains from a single sample sequenced in a study of blood T cell repertoires in COVID-19. Sequenced by immunoSEQ multiplex PCR; TCRdb stores in-frame clones only, minus some. The sample holds 150,000 to 200,000 clones, approximately 80% seen once. Sequencing was done on a sample of PBMCs or T cells enriched from blood (not recorded which). The receptors were gathered from a man in his forties or fifties who had recovered from COVID-19.

This clone was counted a few times. The CDR3 DNA follows: TGTGCCAGCTACCCGGCAGCCGGACAGGGAGGAGGCTACACCTTC. Amino acid sequence: CASYPAAGQGGGYTF. V gene TRBV28 combines with J gene TRBJ1-2; 8 bases fit TRBD1. The CDR3 loop spans 15 amino acids. Germline CDR1 reads MDHEN; CDR2 reads SYDVKM. The V and J ends lost 8 bases and 8 bases, in that order; junction bases with no gene match: 16.

This chain connects TRBV19 to TRBJ2-1, with 10 bases aligning to TRBD2. Trimming at V came to 4 bases and at J to 3 bases, leaving 3 bases not matched to a gene. CDR1 and CDR2 (germline): LNHDA, SQIVND (reference sequence). The CDR3 is 15 residues long. CDR3 coding DNA: TGTGCCAGTAGTACCTCTAGCGGGAGCTACAATGAGCAGTTCTTC. It codes for CASSTSSGSYNEQFF.

The genes are TRBV28 and TRBJ1-5; 7 bases are shared with TRBD1. Germline V gene lookup returns CDR1 MDHEN and CDR2 SYDVKM. The length of the CDR3 is 16 residues. Trimming cost V 2 bases and J 2 bases; bases outside gene matches: 6. CDR3 sequence: CASSLEGAPGNQPQHF. The CDR3 nucleotides read TGTGCCAGCAGTTTAGAGGGGGCGCCTGGCAATCAGCCCCAGCATTTT.

CDR3 sequence (DNA): TGTGCCAGTAGACCAGGACAGGGCATTAATGAAAAACTGTTTTTT. This sequence encodes CASRPGQGINEKLFF. The gene calls are TRBV19 and TRBJ1-4; 8 nucleotides match TRBD1. V shed 6 bases and J 4 bases; nucleotides not matched to a gene: 7. Germline-derived CDR1 and CDR2 are LNHDA and SQIVND (reference sequence). The CDR3 runs to 15 residues.

The V gene is TRBV7-2, the J gene TRBJ2-5; D is unresolved. The germline V gene encodes CDR1 SGHTA and CDR2 FQGNSA. This CDR3 has 14 residues. Trimming left V 5 bases short and J 3 bases short, with 13 bases between. CDR3 loop: CASSPPPTEETQYF. The DNA of the CDR3 is TGTGCCAGCAGCCCCCCGCCAACAGAAGAGACCCAGTACTTC.

The CDR3 spells CASSLVQGSTYEQYF. CDR3 nucleotide sequence: TGCGCCAGCAGCTTGGTACAGGGGTCTACCTACGAGCAGTACTTC. This chain connects TRBV5-1 to TRBJ2-7; 7 bases match TRBD1. There are 15 residues in the CDR3. Germline V lookup: CDR1 SGHRS, CDR2 YFSETQ. V was clipped by 0 bases and J by 2 bases; unmatched bases: 5.

The chain uses TRBV27 and TRBJ2-1, with D hard to call. This CDR3 is built from 11 residues. The germline V gene encodes CDR1 MNHEY and CDR2 SMNVEV (reference sequence). The ends were cut back, 7 bases at V and 4 bases at J, with 5 bases in the middle. The CDR3 DNA sequence: TGTGCCAGCATGGCATACAATGAGCAGTTCTTC. Protein product: CASMAYNEQFF.

The CDR3 nucleotides read TGCGCCAGACCGGGACTCCTGAATGAGCAGTTCTTC. This translates into CARPGLLNEQFF. The chain employs TRBV10-1 and TRBJ2-1; TRBD2 is a possible D gene (6 bases). The CDR3 spans 12 residues. The germline V gene encodes CDR1 WNHNN and CDR2 SYGVQD (reference sequence). V was clipped by 9 bases and J by 7 bases, with 13 bases between them.

The rearrangement uses TRBV7-9 and TRBJ2-1, with no clear D. Deletions cut 3 bases from V and 5 bases from J, with 11 bases between. CDR1 and CDR2 (germline): SEHNR, FQNEAQ (reference sequence). There are 14 residues in the CDR3. The CDR3 sequence is CASSFLSPHNEQFF. CDR3 coding DNA: TGTGCCAGCAGCTTTCTCTCCCCCCACAATGAGCAGTTCTTC. Full variable domain (outside the CDR3, taken from reference TRBV7-9 and TRBJ2-1): DTGVSQNPRHKITKRGQNVTFRCDPISEHNRLYWYRQTLGQGPEFLTYFQNEAQLEKSRLLSDRFSAERPKGSFSTLEIQRTEQGDSAMYLCASSFLSPHNEQFFGPGTRLTVL.

The J gene is TRBJ1-5, the V gene TRBV24-1; no clear D. This CDR3 contains 14 residues. Germline V gene lookup returns CDR1 KGHDR and CDR2 SFDVKD. Trimming took 5 bases from V and 6 from J, leaving 13 bases between them. CDR3 region: CATSGEAASQPQHF. CDR3 sequence (DNA): TGTGCCACCAGTGGGGAGGCCGCCAGTCAGCCCCAGCATTTT.

The V gene is TRBV3-1 (or the pseudogene TRBV3-2), the J gene TRBJ1-1; no clear D gene. Germline V CDR1 and CDR2: LGHDT, YNNKEL (reference sequence). This CDR3 has 16 amino acids. Trimming shortened V by 2 bases and J by 2 bases, and 15 bases separated the two germline ends. This chain's CDR3 is CASSQLFGGSNTEAFF. CDR3 in DNA: TGTGCCAGCAGCCAATTATTCGGAGGCAGCAACACTGAAGCTTTCTTT.

This chain uses TRBV7-3 with TRBJ2-7; 7 bases are shared with TRBD2. Trimming took 1 base from V and 0 from J; bases not matched to a gene: 6. This CDR3 has 16 amino acids. Per germline, CDR1 SGHTA and CDR2 FQGTGA. The CDR3 DNA follows: TGTGCCAGCAGCTTAAGCAGCGGGACTCTCTCCTACGAGCAGTACTTC. Its translation is CASSLSSGTLSYEQYF.

In its sample, this clone was seen a few times. V usage is TRBV7-9 and J usage is TRBJ2-1; 7 positions agree with TRBD1. Germline CDR1 and CDR2: SEHNR and FQNEAQ (reference sequence). This CDR3 is built from 14 residues. Trimming removed 6 bases from V and 4 bases from J; junction bases left unmatched: 6. CDR3 sequence (DNA): TGTGCCAGCAGAACCGGGACAGATTACAATGAGCAGTTCTTC. Its protein product is CASRTGTDYNEQFF.

The chain couples TRBV2 to TRBJ1-5; D not certain. Germline-derived CDR1 and CDR2 are SNHLY and FYNNEI. This CDR3 has 13 amino acids. V was trimmed by 8 bases and J by 1 base, leaving 9 bases between them. The chain's CDR3 is CASHPESNQPQHF. In nucleotides, the CDR3 is TGTGCCAGCCATCCAGAAAGCAATCAGCCCCAGCATTTT.